This record looks at one T cell receptor beta chain sequence and its context. Here immunoSEQ multiplex PCR was the method, and the copy in TCRdb shows in-frame clones only, minus some. Of 200,000 to 250,000 clones in the sample, about 88% were seen once. This sample is drawn from a study of blood T cell repertoires in COVID-19. About the study: Samples representing acute and convalescent COVID-19 were sourced from the United States, Italy and Spain.

V lost 1 base and J 3 bases, leaving 7 bases between the germline ends. CDR3 length equals 13 residues. Per the germline V gene, CDR1 is SGDLS and CDR2 is YYNGEE. This receptor was identified in a woman in her twenties or thirties who had recovered from COVID-19. The chain combines TRBV9 with TRBJ1-2; a possible D gene is TRBD1 (5 bases). Sequencing used PBMCs or T cells enriched from blood (not recorded which). The CDR3 region is CASSVQGDYGYTF. The CDR3 region has the DNA TGTGCCAGCAGCGTACAGGGCGACTATGGCTACACCTTC.